What follows are 11 T cell receptor beta chains derived from one specimen sequenced in a study of T cell repertoires in cytomegalovirus infection. TCRdb itself ran the reads through MiXCR, one entry per CDR3 protein. The sample contains 7,500 to 9,000 distinct CDR3 sequences, around 50% of which appear only once. No antigen has been assigned to these receptors. Sequencing used PBMCs, sequenced either directly or after in vitro stimulation (not recorded which). These receptors were obtained from a human donor in good health (CMV status not recorded). Some clones in this sample may be carry-over from other donors' samples.

CDR3 bases: TGTGCCAGCAGCTCTAGCGGGGGGGCCTTGTATGAGCAGTTCTTC. Amino acid sequence: CASSSSGGALYEQFF. The chain combines TRBV11-2 with TRBJ2-1; 12 bases fit TRBD2. CDR1 is SGHAT and CDR2 is FQNNGV in the germline V gene. Trimming cost V 4 bases and J 8 bases; bases outside gene matches: 6. The CDR3 is 15 amino acids.

J is TRBJ2-7 and V is TRBV7-2; tentatively, D is TRBD2 (6 bases). This CDR3 has 15 residues. Germline assignment: CDR1 SGHTA and CDR2 FQGNSA. V was trimmed by 3 bases and J by 6 bases, leaving 18 bases between them. The CDR3 bases are TGTGCCAGCAGCTTCAGGGCCGGGACTGCCGGCGAGCAGTACTTC. It encodes CASSFRAGTAGEQYF.

In this sample, this clonotype turned up a few times. The V gene is TRBV7-2, the J gene TRBJ1-5, with D possibly being TRBD1 (5 bases). Trimming removed 1 base from V and 1 base from J, with 11 bases in between. CDR3 length equals 16 residues. CDR1 SGHTA and CDR2 FQGNSA come from the germline V gene. CDR3 amino acids: CASSLGWRGSNQPQHF. The CDR3 DNA is TGTGCCAGCAGCTTAGGGTGGAGGGGAAGCAATCAGCCCCAGCATTTT.

The rearrangement links TRBV7-2 to TRBJ2-3; D not resolved. The V gene lost 3 bases and the J gene lost 7 bases, with 14 bases spanning the gap. The CDR3 consists of 14 residues. Germline assignment: CDR1 SGHTA and CDR2 FQGNSA. This CDR3 is CASSFTYKIYTQYF. Written as DNA, the CDR3 is TGTGCCAGCAGCTTCACGTACAAGATATATACGCAGTATTTT.

This clonotype was counted a few times. The chain is built from TRBV19 and TRBJ2-1, with D possibly being TRBD2 (6 bases). V was shortened by 1 base and J by 11 bases, with 9 bases between the two germline ends. Per germline, CDR1 LNHDA and CDR2 SQIVND (reference sequence). The CDR3 runs to 12 residues. CDR3 loop: CASSIGAGKQFF. Written as DNA, the CDR3 is TGTGCCAGTAGTATAGGGGCGGGGAAGCAGTTCTTC.

The rearrangement uses TRBV20-1 and TRBJ1-1, with D unresolved. The CDR3 is 11 residues long. V lost 5 bases to trimming and J lost 5 bases, with 9 bases between them. Germline CDR1 reads DFQATT; CDR2 reads SNEGSKA (reference sequence). CDR3 nucleotides: TGCAGTGCTCTCATCCCGACTGAAGCTTTCTTT. It yields the protein CSALIPTEAFF.

About this clonotype: Compared with germline, one end of the junction differs, possibly owing to a read error. The chain has TRBV5-5 and TRBJ2-1, with D perhaps TRBD1 or TRBD2 (5 bases each). The germline V gene has CDR1 SGHKS and CDR2 YYEKEE (reference sequence). The length of the CDR3 is 11 residues. CDR3 amino acids: CASTWGNERCF. The CDR3 nucleotides are TGTGCCAGCACCTGGGGGAATGAGAGGTGCTTC.

On this clonotype itself: The CDR3 ends on some other residue instead of the conserved phenylalanine or tryptophan, so this is likely a read error. It is unclear where the CDR3 begins or ends on the DNA, so no DNA is shown, and the CDR3 is as TCRdb lists it. The chain has TRBV7-9 and TRBJ2-3. 14 amino acids form the CDR3, both terminal residues included. Germline V gene data show CDR1 as SEHNR and CDR2 as FQNEAQ (reference sequence). The CDR3 loop reads CASSLTDTIDTHYV.

Note on this clonotype: The junction shows a germline mismatch at one end, possibly a read error. This rearrangement joins TRBV27 to TRBJ2-1; D unresolved. The CDR3 runs 16 residues. From germline, CDR1 is MNHEY and CDR2 SMNVEV (reference sequence). CDR3 nucleotides: TGTGCCCGCAGTTTAACCGCTTGGGCACTCCACAATGAGCAGTTCTTC. As protein: CARSLTAWALHNEQFF.

This rearrangement joins TRBV12-3 or TRBV12-4 to TRBJ2-1, with D maybe TRBD2 (5 bases). The CDR3 length is 20 residues. V lost 6 bases to trimming and J lost 9 bases, with 36 bases between them. CDR3 coding DNA: TGTGCCAGCAGCTCCCTAAGCCTCAGTGTGGGAGAACGGTCCTACCCTGAGCAGTTCTTC. As protein: CASSSLSLSVGERSYPEQFF.

The V call is TRBV7-9, the J call TRBJ1-2; D ambiguous. The CDR3 is 14 residues long. V lost 3 bases to trimming and J lost 4 bases, with 12 bases between them. From germline, CDR1 is SEHNR and CDR2 FQNEAQ (reference sequence). As DNA, the CDR3 is TGTGCCAGCAGCTTCGACTCCAAGCTCTATGGCTACACCTTC. Protein: CASSFDSKLYGYTF.